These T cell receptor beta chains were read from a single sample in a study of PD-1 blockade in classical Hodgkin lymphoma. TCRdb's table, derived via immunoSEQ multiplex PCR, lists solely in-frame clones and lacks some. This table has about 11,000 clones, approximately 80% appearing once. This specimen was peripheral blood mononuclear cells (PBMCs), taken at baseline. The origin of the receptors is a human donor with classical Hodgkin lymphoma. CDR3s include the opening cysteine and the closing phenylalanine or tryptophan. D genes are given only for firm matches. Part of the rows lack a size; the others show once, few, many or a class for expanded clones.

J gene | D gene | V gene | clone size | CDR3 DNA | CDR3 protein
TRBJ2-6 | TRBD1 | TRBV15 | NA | TGTGCCACCAGCAGAACGGGGACAGGGTCGGGGGCCAACGTCCTGACTTTC | CATSRTGTGSGANVLTF
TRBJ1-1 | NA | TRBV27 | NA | TGTGCCAGCAGTTTATACCCGACCTTGAACACTGAAGCTTTCTTT | CASSLYPTLNTEAFF
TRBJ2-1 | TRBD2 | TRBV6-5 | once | TGTGCCAGCAGTTATCGGACTAGCGGGGTCTTTGATGAGCAGTTCTTC | CASSYRTSGVFDEQFF
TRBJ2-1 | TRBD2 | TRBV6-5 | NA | TGTGCCAGCAGTTTGGATAGCGGGATTGAGCAGTTCTTC | CASSLDSGIEQFF
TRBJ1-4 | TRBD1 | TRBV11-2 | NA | TGTGCCAGCAGCTTAGGGACAGGGGTTGAAAAACTGTTTTTT | CASSLGTGVEKLFF
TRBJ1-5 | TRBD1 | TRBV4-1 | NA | TGCGCCAGCAGCCAGGACAGGGGCAGCAATCAGCCCCAGCATTTT | CASSQDRGSNQPQHF
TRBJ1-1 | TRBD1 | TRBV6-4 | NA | TGTGCCAGCAGAGCGACAGGGACGAACACTGAAGCTTTCTTT | CASRATGTNTEAFF
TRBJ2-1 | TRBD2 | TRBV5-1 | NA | TGCGCCAGCAGCCCAGCGGGAGCCATCTACAATGAGCAGTTCTTC | CASSPAGAIYNEQFF
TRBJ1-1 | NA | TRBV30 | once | TGTGCCTGGCAGGCAGGCATGAACACTGAAGCTTTCTTT | CAWQAGMNTEAFF
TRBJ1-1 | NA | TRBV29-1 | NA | TGCAGCGTTGGGGGGGGCACTGAAGCTTTCTTT | CSVGGGTEAFF
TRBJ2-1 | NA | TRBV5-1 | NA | TGCGCCAGCAGCTTTCCCTCGCGGGTACTAACCTACAATGAGCAGTTCTTC | CASSFPSRVLTYNEQFF
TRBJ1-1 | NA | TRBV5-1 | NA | TGCGCCAGCAGCTTGGCCGTAGTAGCCACTGAAGCTTTCTTT | CASSLAVVATEAFF
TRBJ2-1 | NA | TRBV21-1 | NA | TGTGCCAGCAGCCCCCGTGGGGACAGGGGTTACAATGAGCAGTTCTTC | CASSPRGDRGYNEQFF
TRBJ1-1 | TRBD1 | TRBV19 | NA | TGTGCCAGTCCAAAACCGGGACAGGGGGTCCTAAATGAAGCTTTCTTT | CASPKPGQGVLNEAFF
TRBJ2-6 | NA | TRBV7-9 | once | TGTGCCAGCAGGCGACTCGACTCTGGGGCCAACGTCCTGACTTTC | CASRRLDSGANVLTF
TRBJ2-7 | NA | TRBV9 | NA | TGTGCCAGCAGCCCCGGGTTCGTAGACGAGCAGTACTTC | CASSPGFVDEQYF
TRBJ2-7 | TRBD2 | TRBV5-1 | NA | TGCGCCAGCAGCTTCGTGGGGGAGGGCGAGCAGTACTTC | CASSFVGEGEQYF
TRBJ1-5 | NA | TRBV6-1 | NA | TGTGCCAGCAGGGGGTCTCTCAATCAGCCCCAGCATTTT | CASRGSLNQPQHF
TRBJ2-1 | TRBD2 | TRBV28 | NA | TGTGCCAGTGAGACTAGCGGGGGTTACAATGAGCAGTTCTTC | CASETSGGYNEQFF
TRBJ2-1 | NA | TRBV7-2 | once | TGTGCCAGCAGCCACGACTCCGGGACTTTCAGCGATGAGCAGTTCTTC | CASSHDSGTFSDEQFF
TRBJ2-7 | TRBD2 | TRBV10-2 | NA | TGCGCCAGCAGTGATTTAAAGTACGGTACTAGCGGGTACGAGCAGTACTTC | CASSDLKYGTSGYEQYF
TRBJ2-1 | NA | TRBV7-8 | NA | TGTGCCAGCAGCTTAGTAAGCGGTAGTGCTATTCAGTTCTTC | CASSLVSGSAIQFF
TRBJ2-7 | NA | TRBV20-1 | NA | TGCAGTGCTAGCGGGCCTTACGAGCAGTACTTC | CSASGPYEQYF
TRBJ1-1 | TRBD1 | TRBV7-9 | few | TGTGCCAGCAGCTCAGCCCCGACAGGGACCACTGAAGCTTTCTTT | CASSSAPTGTTEAFF
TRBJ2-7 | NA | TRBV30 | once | TGTGCCTGGAGTGTAACAAGGGATGGTAGCGGAACCTACGAGCAGTACTTC | CAWSVTRDGSGTYEQYF
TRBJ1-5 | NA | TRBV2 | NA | TGTGCCAGCAGTGAAGCCGGGGGATGGGGCAAGGAGCAGCCCCAGCATTTT | CASSEAGGWGKEQPQHF
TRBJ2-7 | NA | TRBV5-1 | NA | TGCGCCAGCAGCTTAACAGAACCGCTCTCCTACGAGCAGTACTTC | CASSLTEPLSYEQYF
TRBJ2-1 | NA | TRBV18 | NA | TGTGCCAGCTCACCACCGTTTCACGATTACAATGAGCAGTTCTTC | CASSPPFHDYNEQFF
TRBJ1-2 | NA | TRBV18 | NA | TGTGCCAGCTCCCCCGCAGGGTCGGACTATGGCTACACCTTC | CASSPAGSDYGYTF
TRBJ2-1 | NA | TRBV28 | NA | TGTGCCAGTGCATACAATGAGCAGTTCTTC | CASAYNEQFF
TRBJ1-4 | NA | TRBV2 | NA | TGTGCCAGCATAGTGGAAGCCTCGTCTGAAAAACTGTTTTTT | CASIVEASSEKLFF